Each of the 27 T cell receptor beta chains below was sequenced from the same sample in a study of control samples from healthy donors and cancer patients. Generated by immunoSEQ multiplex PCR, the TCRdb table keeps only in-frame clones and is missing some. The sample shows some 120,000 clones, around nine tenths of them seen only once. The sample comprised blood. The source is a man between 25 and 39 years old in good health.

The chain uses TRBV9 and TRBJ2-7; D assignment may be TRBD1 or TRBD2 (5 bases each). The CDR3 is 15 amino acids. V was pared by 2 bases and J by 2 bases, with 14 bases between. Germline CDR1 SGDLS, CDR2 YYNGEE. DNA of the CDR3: TGTGCCAGCAGCGTTCTCCCGGGACGCACCTACGAGCAGTACTTC. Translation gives CASSVLPGRTYEQYF.

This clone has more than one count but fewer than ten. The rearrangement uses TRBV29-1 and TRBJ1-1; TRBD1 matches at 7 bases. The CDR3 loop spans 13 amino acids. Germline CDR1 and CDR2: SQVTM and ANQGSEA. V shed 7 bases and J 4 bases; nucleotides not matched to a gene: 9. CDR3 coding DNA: TGCAGCGGGAGGGGGCAGGGGCCCACTGAAGCTTTCTTT. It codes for CSGRGQGPTEAFF.

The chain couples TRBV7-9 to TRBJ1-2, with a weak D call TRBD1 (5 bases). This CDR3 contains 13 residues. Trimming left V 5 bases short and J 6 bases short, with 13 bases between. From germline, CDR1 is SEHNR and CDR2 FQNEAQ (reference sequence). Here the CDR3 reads CASSRGGADGYTF. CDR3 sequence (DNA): TGTGCCAGCAGCCGGGGAGGGGCGGATGGCTACACCTTC.

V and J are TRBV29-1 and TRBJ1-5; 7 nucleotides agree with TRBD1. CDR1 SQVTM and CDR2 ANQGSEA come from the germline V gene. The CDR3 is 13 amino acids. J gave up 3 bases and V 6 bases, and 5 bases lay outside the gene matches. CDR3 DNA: TGCAGCGTCCGGGACAGATTCAATCAGCCCCAGCATTTT. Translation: CSVRDRFNQPQHF. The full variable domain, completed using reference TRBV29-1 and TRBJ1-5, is SAVISQKPSRDICQRGTSLTIQCQVDSQVTMMFWYRQQPGQSLTLIATANQGSEATYESGFVIDKFPISRPNLTFSTLTVSNMSPEDSSIYLCSVRDRFNQPQHFGDGTRLSIL.

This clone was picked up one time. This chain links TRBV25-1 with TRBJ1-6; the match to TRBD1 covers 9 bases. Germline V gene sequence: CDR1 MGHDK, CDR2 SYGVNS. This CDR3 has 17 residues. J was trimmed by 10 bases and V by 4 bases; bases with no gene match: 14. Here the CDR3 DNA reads TGTGCCAGCAGTGGACCGGGACAGGGCAGAGGAGGGTCACCCCTCCACTTT. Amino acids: CASSGPGQGRGGSPLHF.

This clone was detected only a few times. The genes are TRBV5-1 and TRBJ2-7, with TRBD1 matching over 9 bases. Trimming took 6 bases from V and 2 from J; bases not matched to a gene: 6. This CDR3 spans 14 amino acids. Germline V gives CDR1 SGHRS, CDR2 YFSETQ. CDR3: CASNTGGGTYEQYF. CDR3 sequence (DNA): TGCGCCAGCAACACAGGGGGCGGCACCTACGAGCAGTACTTC.

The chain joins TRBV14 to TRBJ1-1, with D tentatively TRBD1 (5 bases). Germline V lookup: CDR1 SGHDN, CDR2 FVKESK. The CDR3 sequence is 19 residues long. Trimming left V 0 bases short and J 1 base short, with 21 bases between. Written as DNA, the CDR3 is TGTGCCAGCAGCCAAGATATGTTAACCGGGGACGGGGAGAACACTGAAGCTTTCTTT. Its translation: CASSQDMLTGDGENTEAFF.

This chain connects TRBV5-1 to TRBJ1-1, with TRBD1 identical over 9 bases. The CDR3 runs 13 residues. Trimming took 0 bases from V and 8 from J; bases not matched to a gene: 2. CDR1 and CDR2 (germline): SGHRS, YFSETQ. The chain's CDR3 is CASSLDGQGEAFF. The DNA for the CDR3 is TGCGCCAGCAGCTTGGATGGACAGGGGGAAGCTTTCTTT.

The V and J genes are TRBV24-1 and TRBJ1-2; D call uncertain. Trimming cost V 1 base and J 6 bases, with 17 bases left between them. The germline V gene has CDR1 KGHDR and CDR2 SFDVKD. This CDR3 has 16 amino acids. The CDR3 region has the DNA TGTGCCACCAGTGATTTTAACACAGCCGGGCCAGATGGCTACACCTTC. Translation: CATSDFNTAGPDGYTF.

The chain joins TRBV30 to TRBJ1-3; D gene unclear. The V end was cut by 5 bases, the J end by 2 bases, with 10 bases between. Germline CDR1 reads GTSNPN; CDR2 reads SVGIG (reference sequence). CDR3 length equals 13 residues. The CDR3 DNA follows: TGTGCCTGGGAGGACCAGACTGGAAACACCATATATTTT. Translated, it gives CAWEDQTGNTIYF.

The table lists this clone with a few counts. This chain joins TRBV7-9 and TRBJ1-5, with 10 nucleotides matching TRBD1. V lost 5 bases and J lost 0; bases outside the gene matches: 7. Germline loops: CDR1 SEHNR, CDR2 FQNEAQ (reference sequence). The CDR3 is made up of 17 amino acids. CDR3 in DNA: TGTGCCAGCAGCGGGGACAGGGGCTCTTATAGCAATCAGCCCCAGCATTTT. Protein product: CASSGDRGSYSNQPQHF. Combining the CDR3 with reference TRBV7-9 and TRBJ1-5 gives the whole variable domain DTGVSQNPRHKITKRGQNVTFRCDPISEHNRLYWYRQTLGQGPEFLTYFQNEAQLEKSRLLSDRFSAERPKGSFSTLEIQRTEQGDSAMYLCASSGDRGSYSNQPQHFGDGTRLSIL.

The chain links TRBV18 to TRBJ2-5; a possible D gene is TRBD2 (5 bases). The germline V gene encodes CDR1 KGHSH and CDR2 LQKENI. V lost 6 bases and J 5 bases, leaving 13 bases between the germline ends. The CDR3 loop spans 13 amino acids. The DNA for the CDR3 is TGTGCCAGCTCCCTCACTAGGATCGAGACCCAGTACTTC. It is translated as CASSLTRIETQYF. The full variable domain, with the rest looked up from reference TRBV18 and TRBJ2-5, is NAGVMQNPRHLVRRRGQEARLRCSPMKGHSHVYWYRQLPEEGLKFMVYLQKENIIDESGMPKERFSAEFPKEGPSILRIQQVVRGDSAAYFCASSLTRIETQYFGPGTRLLVL.

The CDR3 reads CASSLEGGRNEKLFF. DNA for the CDR3: TGTGCCAGCAGCTTAGAGGGGGGCAGAAATGAAAAACTGTTTTTT. The V gene is TRBV7-9, the J gene TRBJ1-4; TRBD1 might be the D (6 bases). The CDR3 length is 15 residues. Germline V gene data show CDR1 as SEHNR and CDR2 as FQNEAQ (reference sequence). Trimming cost V 1 base and J 5 bases, with 11 bases left between them.

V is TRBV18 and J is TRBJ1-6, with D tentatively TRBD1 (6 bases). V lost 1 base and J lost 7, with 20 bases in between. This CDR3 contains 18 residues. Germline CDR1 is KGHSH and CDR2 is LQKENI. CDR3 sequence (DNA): TGTGCCAGCTCACCACTTCAACAGGGAGAAGGAACAAATTCACCCCTCCACTTT. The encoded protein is CASSPLQQGEGTNSPLHF.

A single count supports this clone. The CDR3 spells CASSLEMRGLFF. CDR3 DNA sequence: TGTGCCAGCAGCTTGGAGATGAGGGGACTGTTTTTT. The rearrangement links TRBV5-6 to TRBJ2-2; D is tentatively TRBD1 or TRBD2 (5 bases each). Germline V gives CDR1 SGHDT, CDR2 YYEEEE. V dropped 0 bases and J dropped 14 bases, with 11 bases sitting between them. There are 12 residues in the CDR3.

The CDR3 loop is CASSTRPASEQYV. DNA of the CDR3: TGTGCCAGCAGTACCAGACCGGCATCGGAGCAGTACGTC. The rearrangement joins TRBV6-5 to TRBJ2-7; D unresolved. This CDR3 comprises 13 residues. V was cut by 5 bases and J by 7 bases, with 15 bases left in between. CDR1 and CDR2 from the germline V gene are MNHEY and SVGAGI.

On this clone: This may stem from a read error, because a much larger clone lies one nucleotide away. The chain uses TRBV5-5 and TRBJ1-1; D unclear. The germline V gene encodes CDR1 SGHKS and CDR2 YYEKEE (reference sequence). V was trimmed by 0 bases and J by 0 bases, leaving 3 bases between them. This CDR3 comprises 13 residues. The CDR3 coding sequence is TGTGCCAGCAGCTTGGTGGTGAACACTGAAGCTTTCTTT. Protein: CASSLVVNTEAFF.

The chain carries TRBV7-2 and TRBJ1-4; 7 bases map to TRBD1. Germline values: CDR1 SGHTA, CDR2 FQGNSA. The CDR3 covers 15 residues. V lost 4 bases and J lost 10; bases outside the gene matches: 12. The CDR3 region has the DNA TGTGCCAGCAGCTCAGGACAGGTTCTCGCAGGAAAACTGTTTTTT. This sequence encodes CASSSGQVLAGKLFF.

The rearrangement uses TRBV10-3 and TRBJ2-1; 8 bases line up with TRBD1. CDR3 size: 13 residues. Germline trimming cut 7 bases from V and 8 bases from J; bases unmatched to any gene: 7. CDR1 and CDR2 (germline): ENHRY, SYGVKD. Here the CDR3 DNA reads TGTGCCATCACTGGACAGGGTAGAGATGAGCAGTTCTTC. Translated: CAITGQGRDEQFF.

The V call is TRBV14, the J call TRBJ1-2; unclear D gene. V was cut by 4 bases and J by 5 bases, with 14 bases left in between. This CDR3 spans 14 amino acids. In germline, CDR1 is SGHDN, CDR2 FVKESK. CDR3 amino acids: CASSRTESGYGYTF. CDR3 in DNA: TGTGCCAGCAGCCGCACAGAGTCGGGGTATGGCTACACCTTC.

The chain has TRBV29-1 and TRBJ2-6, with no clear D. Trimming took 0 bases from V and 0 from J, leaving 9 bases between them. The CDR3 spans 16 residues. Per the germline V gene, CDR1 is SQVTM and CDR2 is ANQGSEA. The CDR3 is CSVEDQLTSGANVLTF. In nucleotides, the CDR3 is TGCAGCGTTGAAGATCAACTTACCTCTGGGGCCAACGTCCTGACTTTC.

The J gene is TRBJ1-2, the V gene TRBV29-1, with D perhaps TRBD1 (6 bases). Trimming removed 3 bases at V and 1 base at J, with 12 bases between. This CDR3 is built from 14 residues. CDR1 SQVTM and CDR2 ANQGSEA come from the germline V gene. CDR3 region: CSVEGDTFNYGYTF. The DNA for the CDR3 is TGCAGCGTTGAGGGGGACACCTTTAACTATGGCTACACCTTC.

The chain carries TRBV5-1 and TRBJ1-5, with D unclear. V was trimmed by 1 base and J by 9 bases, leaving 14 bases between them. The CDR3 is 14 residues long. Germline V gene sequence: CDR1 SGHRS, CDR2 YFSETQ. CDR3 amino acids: CASSLLAGKGPQHF. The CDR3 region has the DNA TGCGCCAGCAGCTTGCTCGCCGGTAAGGGGCCCCAGCATTTT.

This CDR3 is CASSLRSGTGGEKLFF. The CDR3 bases are TGTGCCAGCAGCTTAAGGTCCGGGACAGGGGGTGAAAAACTGTTTTTT. This rearrangement joins TRBV11-3 to TRBJ1-4; 11 nucleotides line up with TRBD1. V lost 2 bases, J lost 7 bases, and 6 bases stayed unmatched. The CDR3 is made up of 16 amino acids. Germline CDR1 is SGHNT and CDR2 is YENEEA.

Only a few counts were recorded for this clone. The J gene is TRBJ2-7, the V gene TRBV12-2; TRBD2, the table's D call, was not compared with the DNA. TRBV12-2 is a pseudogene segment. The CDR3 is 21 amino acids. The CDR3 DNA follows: TGTGCAAGTCGCTTAGCGGGGACTAGCGGGGGCGAAATCGTAAGCTCCTACGAGCAGTACGTC. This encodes CASRLAGTSGGEIVSSYEQYV.

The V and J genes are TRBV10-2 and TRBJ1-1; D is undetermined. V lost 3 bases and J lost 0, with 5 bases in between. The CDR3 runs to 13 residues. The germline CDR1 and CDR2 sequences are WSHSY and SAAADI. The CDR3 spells CASSEALNTEAFF. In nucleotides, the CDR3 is TGCGCCAGCAGTGAAGCGTTGAACACTGAAGCTTTCTTT.

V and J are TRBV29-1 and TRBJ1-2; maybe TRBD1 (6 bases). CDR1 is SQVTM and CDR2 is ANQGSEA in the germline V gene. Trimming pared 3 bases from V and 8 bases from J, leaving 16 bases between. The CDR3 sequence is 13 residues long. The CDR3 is CSVDFVGTRGYTF. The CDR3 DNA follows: TGCAGCGTTGATTTCGTCGGGACACGCGGCTACACCTTC.